This TCR beta chain comes out of a study of blood T cells in healthy people across ages. Study summary: Capture by template switching was about one barcoded beta molecule per two T cells.

The CDR3 consists of 15 residues. Trimming stripped 7 bases from V and 0 bases from J, with 16 bases between. They isolated at least 7 million PBMCs from each sample. On this clonotype: Its specificity is not known.

For the second PCR, which ran for roughly 7 to 11 cycles, a sample-barcoded 5' primer and a J-beta primer mix were used. Each cDNA molecule, via a template-switch adaptor with 12 random nucleotides, was tagged. TCRdb re-analysed the 5' RACE reads in MiXCR, keeping a single row per CDR3 protein. The table has hundreds of thousands of distinct CDR3 sequences, 49% seen once. Broader study findings: As age increased, TCR beta diversity per million T cells fell in a roughly linear fashion.

The chain couples TRBV12-3 or TRBV12-4 to TRBJ2-7; D is unclear. The sample taken for sequencing was blood. The clonotype comes from a woman aged 55 to 70 in good health. The CDR3 here is CASTSAGFSSYEQYF. The CDR3 DNA reads TGTGCCAGCACCTCTGCAGGTTTCAGCTCCTACGAGCAGTACTTC.